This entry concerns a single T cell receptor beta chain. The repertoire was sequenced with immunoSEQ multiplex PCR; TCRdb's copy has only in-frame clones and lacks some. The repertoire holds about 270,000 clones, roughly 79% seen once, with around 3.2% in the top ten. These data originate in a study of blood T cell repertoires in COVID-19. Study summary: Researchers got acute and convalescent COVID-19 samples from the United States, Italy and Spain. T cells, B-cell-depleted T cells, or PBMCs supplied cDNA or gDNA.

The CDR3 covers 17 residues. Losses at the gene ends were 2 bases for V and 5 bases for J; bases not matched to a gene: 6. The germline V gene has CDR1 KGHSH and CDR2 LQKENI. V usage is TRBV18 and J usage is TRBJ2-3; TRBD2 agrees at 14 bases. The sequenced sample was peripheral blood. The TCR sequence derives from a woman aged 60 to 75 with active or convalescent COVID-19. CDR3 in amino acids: CASSPFATSGGGDTQYF. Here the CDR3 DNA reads TGTGCCAGCTCACCATTCGCGACTAGCGGGGGGGGAGATACGCAGTATTTT.